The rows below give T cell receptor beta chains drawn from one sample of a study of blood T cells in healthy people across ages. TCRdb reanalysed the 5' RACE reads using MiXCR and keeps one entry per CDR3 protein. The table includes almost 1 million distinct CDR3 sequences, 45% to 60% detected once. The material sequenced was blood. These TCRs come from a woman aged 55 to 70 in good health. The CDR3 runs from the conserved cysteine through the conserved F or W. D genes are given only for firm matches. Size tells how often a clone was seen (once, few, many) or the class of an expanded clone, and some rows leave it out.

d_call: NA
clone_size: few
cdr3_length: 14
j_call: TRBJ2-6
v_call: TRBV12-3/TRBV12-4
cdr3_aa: CASNPNSGANVLTF
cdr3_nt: TGTGCCAGCAACCCTAATTCTGGGGCCAACGTCCTGACTTTC

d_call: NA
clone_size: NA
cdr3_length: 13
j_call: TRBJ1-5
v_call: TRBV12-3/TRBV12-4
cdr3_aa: CASSPGGLQPQHF
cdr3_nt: TGTGCCAGCAGCCCAGGAGGCCTGCAGCCCCAGCATTTT

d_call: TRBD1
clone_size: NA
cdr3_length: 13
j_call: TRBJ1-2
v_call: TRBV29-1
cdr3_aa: CSGLDRVKYGYTF
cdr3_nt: TGCAGCGGCTTGGACAGGGTGAAGTATGGCTACACCTTC

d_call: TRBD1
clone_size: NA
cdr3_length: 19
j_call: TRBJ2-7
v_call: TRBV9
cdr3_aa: CASSVGVLGQGTTQGEQYF
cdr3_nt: TGTGCCAGCAGCGTAGGAGTTTTGGGACAGGGGACCACCCAGGGAGAGCAGTACTTC

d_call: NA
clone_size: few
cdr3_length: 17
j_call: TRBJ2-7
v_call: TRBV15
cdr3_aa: CATSRVALEPFTYEQYF
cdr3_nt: TGTGCCACCAGCAGGGTCGCCTTGGAGCCCTTCACCTACGAGCAGTACTTC

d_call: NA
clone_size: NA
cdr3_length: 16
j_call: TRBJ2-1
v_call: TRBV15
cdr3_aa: CATSRDSGTWGNEQFF
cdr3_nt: TGTGCCACCAGCAGAGATTCGGGGACCTGGGGAAATGAGCAGTTCTTC

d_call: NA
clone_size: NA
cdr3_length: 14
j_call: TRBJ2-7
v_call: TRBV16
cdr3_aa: CASSSDSRGYEQYF
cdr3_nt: TGTGCCAGCAGCTCCGATAGCAGGGGTTACGAGCAGTACTTC

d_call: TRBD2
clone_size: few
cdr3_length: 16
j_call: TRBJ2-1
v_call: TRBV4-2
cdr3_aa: CASSQEATSVWNEQFF
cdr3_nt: TGTGCCAGCAGCCAAGAAGCCACTAGCGTATGGAATGAGCAGTTCTTC

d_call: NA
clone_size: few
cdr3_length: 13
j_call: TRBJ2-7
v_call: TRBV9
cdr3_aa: CASSAGSGYEQYF
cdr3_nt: TGTGCCAGCAGCGCTGGGTCGGGTTACGAGCAGTACTTC

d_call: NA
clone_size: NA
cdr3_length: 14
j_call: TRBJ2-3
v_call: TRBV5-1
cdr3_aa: CASSYSESTDTQYF
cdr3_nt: TGCGCCAGCAGCTATAGCGAAAGCACAGATACGCAGTATTTT

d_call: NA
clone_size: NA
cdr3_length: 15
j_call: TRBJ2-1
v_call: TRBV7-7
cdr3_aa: CASSLGSRDYNEQFF
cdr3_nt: TGTGCCAGCAGCTTAGGCTCTCGGGACTACAATGAGCAGTTCTTC

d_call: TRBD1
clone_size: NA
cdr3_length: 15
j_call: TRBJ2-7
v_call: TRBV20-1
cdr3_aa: CSAQRTGGVYYEQYF
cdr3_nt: TGCAGTGCTCAACGGACAGGGGGCGTCTACTACGAGCAGTACTTC

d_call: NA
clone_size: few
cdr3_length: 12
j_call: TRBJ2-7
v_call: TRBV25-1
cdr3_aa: CASTGPPYEQYF
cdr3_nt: TGTGCCAGCACCGGACCACCCTACGAGCAGTACTTC

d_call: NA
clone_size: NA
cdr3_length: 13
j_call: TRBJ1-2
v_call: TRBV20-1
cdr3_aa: CSASPQGAAGYTF
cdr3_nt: TGCAGTGCTAGCCCCCAGGGCGCCGCTGGCTACACCTTC

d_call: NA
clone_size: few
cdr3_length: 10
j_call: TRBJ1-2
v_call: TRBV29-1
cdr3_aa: CSTDKYGYTF
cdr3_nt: TGCAGCACCGACAAGTATGGCTACACCTTC

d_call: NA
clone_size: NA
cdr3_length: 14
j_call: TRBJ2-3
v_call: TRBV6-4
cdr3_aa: CASSDKGPEDTQYF
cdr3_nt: TGTGCCAGCAGTGACAAAGGTCCTGAAGATACGCAGTATTTT

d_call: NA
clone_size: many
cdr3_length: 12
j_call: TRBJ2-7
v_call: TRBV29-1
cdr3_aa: CSVSDLFYEQYF
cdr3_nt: TGCAGCGTCTCGGACCTCTTCTACGAGCAGTACTTC

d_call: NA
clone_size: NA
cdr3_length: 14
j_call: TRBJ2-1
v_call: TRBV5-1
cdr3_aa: CASSPFGGQETQFF
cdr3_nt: TGCGCCAGCAGCCCCTTTGGCGGGCAAGAGACCCAGTTCTTC

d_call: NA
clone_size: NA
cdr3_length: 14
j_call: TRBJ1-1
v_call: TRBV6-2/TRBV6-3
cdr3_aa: CASSITTVNTEAFF
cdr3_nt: TGTGCCAGCAGTATCACGACCGTGAACACTGAAGCTTTCTTT

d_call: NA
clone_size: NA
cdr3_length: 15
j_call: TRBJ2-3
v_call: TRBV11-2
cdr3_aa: CASSLEGIITDTQYF
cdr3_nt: TGTGCCAGCAGCTTAGAGGGCATCATAACAGATACGCAGTATTTT

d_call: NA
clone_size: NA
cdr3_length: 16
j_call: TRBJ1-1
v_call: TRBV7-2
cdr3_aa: CASSLGGVGSHAEAFF
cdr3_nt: TGTGCCAGCAGCTTAGGTGGCGTAGGGTCCCACGCTGAAGCTTTCTTT

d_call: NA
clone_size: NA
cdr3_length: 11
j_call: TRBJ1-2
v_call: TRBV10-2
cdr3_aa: CASRDDYGYTF
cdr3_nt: TGCGCCAGCCGTGACGACTATGGCTACACCTTC

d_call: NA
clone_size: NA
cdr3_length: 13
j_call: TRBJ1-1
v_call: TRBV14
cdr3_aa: CASSQTDTDEAFF
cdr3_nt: TGTGCCAGCAGCCAAACCGACACTGATGAAGCTTTCTTT

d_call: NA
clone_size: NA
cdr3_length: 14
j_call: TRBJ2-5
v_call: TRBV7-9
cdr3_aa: CASSPREIQETQYF
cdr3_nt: TGTGCCAGCAGCCCGAGAGAGATCCAAGAGACCCAGTACTTC

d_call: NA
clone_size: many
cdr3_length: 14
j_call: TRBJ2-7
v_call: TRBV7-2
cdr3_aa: CASSPQGSSYEQYF
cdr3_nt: TGTGCCAGCAGCCCCCAGGGCTCTTCCTACGAGCAGTACTTC

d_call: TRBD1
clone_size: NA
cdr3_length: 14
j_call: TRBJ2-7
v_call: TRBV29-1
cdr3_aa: CSVARDRYYNEQYF
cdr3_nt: TGCAGCGTTGCTCGGGACAGATACTACAATGAGCAGTACTTC

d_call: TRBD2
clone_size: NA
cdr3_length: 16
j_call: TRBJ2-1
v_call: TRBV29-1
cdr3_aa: CSVGPGTSVERNEQFF
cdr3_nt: TGCAGCGTCGGCCCCGGGACTAGCGTAGAGCGCAATGAGCAGTTCTTC

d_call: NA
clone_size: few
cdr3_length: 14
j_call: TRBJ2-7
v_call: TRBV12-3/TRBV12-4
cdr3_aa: CASSFRTWDGEQYF
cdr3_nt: TGTGCCAGCAGTTTTAGGACCTGGGACGGGGAGCAGTACTTC

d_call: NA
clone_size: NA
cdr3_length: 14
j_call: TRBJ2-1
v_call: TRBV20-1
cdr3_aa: CSARDVLAYNEQFF
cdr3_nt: TGCAGTGCTAGAGATGTACTAGCCTACAATGAGCAGTTCTTC

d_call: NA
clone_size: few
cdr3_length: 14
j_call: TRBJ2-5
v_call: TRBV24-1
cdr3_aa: CATSEPTSSETQYF
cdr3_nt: TGTGCCACCAGTGAGCCAACTAGTAGCGAGACCCAGTACTTC

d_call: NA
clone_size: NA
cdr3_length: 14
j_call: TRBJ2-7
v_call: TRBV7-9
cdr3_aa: CASSYTGHPYEQYF
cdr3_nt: TGTGCCAGCAGCTATACGGGACACCCCTACGAGCAGTACTTC

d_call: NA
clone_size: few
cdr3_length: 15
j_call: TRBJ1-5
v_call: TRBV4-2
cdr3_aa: CASSQAGGGDQPQHF
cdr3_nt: TGTGCCAGCAGCCAAGCCGGCGGAGGGGATCAGCCCCAGCATTTT

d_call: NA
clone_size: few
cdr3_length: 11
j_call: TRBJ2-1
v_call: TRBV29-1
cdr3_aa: CSVRHNNEQFF
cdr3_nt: TGCAGCGTTAGGCACAACAATGAGCAGTTCTTC

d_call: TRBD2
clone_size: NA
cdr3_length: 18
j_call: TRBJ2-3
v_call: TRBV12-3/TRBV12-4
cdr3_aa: CASSLSTSGRGSTDTQYF
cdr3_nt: TGTGCCAGCAGTTTATCGACTAGCGGGAGGGGTAGCACAGATACGCAGTATTTT

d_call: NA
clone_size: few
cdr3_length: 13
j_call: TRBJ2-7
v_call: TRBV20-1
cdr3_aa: CSARAGSWREQYF
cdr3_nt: TGCAGTGCTAGAGCCGGGTCATGGCGCGAGCAGTACTTC

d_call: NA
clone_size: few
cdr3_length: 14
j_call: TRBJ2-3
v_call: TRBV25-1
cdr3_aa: CASSESGPSDTQYF
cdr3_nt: TGTGCCAGCAGTGAATCTGGGCCTTCGGATACGCAGTATTTT

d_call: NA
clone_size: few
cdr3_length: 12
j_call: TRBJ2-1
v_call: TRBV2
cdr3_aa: CASSEVGNEQFF
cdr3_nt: TGTGCCAGCAGTGAAGTGGGCAATGAGCAGTTCTTC

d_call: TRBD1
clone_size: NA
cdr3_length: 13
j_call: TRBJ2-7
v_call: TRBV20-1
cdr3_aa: CSPGQGSSYEQYF
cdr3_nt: TGCAGCCCGGGACAGGGGTCCTCCTACGAGCAGTACTTC

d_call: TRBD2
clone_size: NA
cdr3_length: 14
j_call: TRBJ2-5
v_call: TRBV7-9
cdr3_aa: CAGSLLAGGNEQYF
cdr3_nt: TGTGCCGGCAGTCTGCTAGCGGGAGGTAATGAGCAGTACTTC

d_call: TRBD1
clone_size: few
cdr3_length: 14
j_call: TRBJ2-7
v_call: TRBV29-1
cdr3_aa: CSVDPGQGGIEQYF
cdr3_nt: TGCAGCGTTGATCCGGGACAGGGAGGGATCGAGCAGTACTTC

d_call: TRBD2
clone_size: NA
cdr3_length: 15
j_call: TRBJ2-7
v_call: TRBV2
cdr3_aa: CASTGATSGTYEQYF
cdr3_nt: TGTGCCAGCACGGGTGCCACTAGCGGAACCTACGAGCAGTACTTC

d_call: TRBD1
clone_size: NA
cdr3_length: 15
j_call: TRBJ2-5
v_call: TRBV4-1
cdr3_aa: CASSPYPTGGREQYF
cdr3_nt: TGCGCCAGCAGCCCCTACCCGACAGGGGGAAGGGAGCAGTACTTC

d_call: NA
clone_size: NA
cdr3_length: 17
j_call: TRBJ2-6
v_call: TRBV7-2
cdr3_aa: CASSLRPGLTGANVLTF
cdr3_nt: TGTGCCAGCAGCTTACGGCCAGGGTTGACTGGGGCCAACGTCCTGACTTTC

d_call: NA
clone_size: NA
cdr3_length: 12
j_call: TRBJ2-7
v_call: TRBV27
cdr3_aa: CASPNWNYEQYF
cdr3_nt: TGTGCCAGTCCAAATTGGAACTACGAGCAGTACTTC

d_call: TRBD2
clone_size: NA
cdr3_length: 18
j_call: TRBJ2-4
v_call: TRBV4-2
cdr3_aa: CASSPEAAPSGHKNIQYF
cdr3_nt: TGTGCCAGCAGCCCCGAAGCAGCACCTAGCGGACATAAAAACATTCAGTACTTC

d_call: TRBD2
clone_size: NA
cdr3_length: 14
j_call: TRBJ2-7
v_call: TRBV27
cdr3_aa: CASSAIAGGHEQYF
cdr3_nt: TGTGCCAGCAGCGCAATAGCGGGAGGCCACGAGCAGTACTTC

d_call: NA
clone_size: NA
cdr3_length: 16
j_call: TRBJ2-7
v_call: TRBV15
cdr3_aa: CATSRDTTRPSYEQYF
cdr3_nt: TGTGCCACCAGCAGAGATACGACTCGACCGTCCTACGAGCAGTACTTC

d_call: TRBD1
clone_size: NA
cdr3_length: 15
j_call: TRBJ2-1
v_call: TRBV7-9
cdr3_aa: CASSRARGIDNEQFF
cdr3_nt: TGTGCCAGCAGCCGGGCCAGGGGGATCGATAATGAGCAGTTCTTC

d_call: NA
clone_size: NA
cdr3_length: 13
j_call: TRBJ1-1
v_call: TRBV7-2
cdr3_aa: CASSPVVGNEAFF
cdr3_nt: TGTGCCAGCAGCCCGGTGGTAGGCAATGAAGCTTTCTTT

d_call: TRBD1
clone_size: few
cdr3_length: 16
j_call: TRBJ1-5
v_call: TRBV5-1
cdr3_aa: CASRSWDRHSNQPQHF
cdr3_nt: TGCGCCAGCCGCTCCTGGGACAGACATAGCAATCAGCCCCAGCATTTT

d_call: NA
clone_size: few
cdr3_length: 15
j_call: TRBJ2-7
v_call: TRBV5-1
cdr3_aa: CASSLFYQGGVEQYF
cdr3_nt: TGCGCCAGCAGCTTGTTCTACCAGGGTGGGGTAGAGCAGTACTTC

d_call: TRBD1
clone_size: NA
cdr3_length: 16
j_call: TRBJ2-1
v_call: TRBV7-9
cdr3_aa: CASSPGTGTGGVEQFF
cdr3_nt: TGTGCCAGCAGCCCCGGGACCGGGACAGGGGGCGTAGAGCAGTTCTTC

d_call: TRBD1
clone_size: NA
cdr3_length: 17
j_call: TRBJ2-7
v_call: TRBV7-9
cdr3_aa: CASSSRGGTGDAYEQYF
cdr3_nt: TGTGCCAGCAGCTCTAGAGGAGGGACAGGGGACGCGTACGAGCAGTACTTC

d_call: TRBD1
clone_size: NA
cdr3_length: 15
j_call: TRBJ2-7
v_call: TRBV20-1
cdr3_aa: CSARAGTGVSYEQYF
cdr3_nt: TGCAGTGCTAGAGCGGGGACAGGGGTGTCCTACGAGCAGTACTTC

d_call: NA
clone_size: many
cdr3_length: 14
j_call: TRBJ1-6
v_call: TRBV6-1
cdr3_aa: CASSAGPYNSPLHF
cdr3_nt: TGTGCCAGCAGTGCGGGACCGTATAATTCACCCCTCCACTTT

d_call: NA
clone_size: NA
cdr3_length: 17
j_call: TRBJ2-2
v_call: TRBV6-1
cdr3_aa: CASSPLDPGTNTGELFF
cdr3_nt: TGTGCCAGCAGCCCCCTTGACCCGGGTACGAACACCGGGGAGCTGTTTTTT

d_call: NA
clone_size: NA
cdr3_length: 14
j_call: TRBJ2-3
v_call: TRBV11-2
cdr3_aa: CASSLISPADTQYF
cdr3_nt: TGTGCCAGCAGCCTCATTAGCCCCGCAGATACGCAGTATTTT